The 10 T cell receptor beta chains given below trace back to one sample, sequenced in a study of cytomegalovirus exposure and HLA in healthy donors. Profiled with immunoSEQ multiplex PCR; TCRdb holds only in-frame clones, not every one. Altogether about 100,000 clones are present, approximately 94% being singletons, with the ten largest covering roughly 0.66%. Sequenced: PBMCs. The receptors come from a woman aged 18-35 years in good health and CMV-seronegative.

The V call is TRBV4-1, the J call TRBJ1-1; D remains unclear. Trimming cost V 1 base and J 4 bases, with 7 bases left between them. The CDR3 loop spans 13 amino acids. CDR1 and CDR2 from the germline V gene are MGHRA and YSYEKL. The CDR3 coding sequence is TGCGCCAGCAGCCAAGGGGCGCGCACTGAAGCTTTCTTT. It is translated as CASSQGARTEAFF.

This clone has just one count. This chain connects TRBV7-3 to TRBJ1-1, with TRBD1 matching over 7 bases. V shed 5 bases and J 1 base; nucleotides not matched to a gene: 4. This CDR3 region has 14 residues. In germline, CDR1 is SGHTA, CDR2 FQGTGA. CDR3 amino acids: CASSPSGGNTEAFF. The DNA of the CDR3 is TGTGCCAGCAGCCCCTCAGGGGGGAACACTGAAGCTTTCTTT. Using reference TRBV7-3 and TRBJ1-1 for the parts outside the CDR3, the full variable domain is GAGVSQTPSNKVTEKGKYVELRCDPISGHTALYWYRQSLGQGPEFLIYFQGTGAADDSGLPNDRFFAVRPEGSVSTLKIQRTERGDSAVYLCASSPSGGNTEAFFGQGTRLTVV.

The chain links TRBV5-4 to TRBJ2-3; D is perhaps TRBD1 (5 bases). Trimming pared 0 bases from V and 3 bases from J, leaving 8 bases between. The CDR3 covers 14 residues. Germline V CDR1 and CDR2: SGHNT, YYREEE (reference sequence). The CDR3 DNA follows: TGTGCCAGCAGCTTGGCTAGGGGAACAGATACGCAGTATTTT. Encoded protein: CASSLARGTDTQYF.

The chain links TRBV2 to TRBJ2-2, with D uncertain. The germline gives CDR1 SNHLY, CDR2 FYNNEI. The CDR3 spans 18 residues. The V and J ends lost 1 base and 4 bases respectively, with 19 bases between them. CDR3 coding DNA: TGTGCCAGCAGTGAAGATTGGGCAGGTCCAGAAAGCACCGGGGAGCTGTTTTTT. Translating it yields CASSEDWAGPESTGELFF.

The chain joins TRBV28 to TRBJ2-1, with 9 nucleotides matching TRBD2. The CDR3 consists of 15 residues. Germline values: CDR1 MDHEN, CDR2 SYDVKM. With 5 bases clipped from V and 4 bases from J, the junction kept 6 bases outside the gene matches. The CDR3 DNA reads TGTGCCAGCAGTCTTAGCGGGGGCCATTACAATGAGCAGTTCTTC. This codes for CASSLSGGHYNEQFF. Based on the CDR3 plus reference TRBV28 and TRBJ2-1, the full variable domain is DVKVTQSSRYLVKRTGEKVFLECVQDMDHENMFWYRQDPGLGLRLIYFSYDVKMKEKGDIPEGYSVSREKKERFSLILESASTNQTSMYLCASSLSGGHYNEQFFGPGTRLTVL.

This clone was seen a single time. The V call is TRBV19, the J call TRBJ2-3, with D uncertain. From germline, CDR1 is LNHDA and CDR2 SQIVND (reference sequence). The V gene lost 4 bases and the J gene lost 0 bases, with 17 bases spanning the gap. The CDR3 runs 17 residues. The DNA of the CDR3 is TGTGCCAGTAGTAAGCTCCTCCTTACGCTTAGCACAGATACGCAGTATTTT. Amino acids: CASSKLLLTLSTDTQYF.

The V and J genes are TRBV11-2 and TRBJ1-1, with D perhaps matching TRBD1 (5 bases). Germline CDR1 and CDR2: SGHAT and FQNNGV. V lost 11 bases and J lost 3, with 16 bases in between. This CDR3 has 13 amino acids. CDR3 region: CAGRRGADTEAFF. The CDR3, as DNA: TGTGCCGGAAGGAGGGGCGCGGACACTGAAGCTTTCTTT.

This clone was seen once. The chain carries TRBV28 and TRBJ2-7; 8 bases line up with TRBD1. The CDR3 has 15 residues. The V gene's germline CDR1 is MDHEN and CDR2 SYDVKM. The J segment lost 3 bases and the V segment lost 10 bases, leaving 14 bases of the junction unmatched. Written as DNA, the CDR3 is TGTGCCACCCAGGGGGCCCCTACGGGTCACTACGAGCAGTACTTC. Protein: CATQGAPTGHYEQYF.

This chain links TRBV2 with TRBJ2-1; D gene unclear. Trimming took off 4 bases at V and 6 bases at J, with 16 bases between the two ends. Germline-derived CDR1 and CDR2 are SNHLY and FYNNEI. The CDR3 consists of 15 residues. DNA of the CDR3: TGTGCCAGCAGTGGAACCCGGGTTCCGGGCAATGAGCAGTTCTTC. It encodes CASSGTRVPGNEQFF. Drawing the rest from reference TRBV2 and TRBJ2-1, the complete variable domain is EPEVTQTPSHQVTQMGQEVILRCVPISNHLYFYWYRQILGQKVEFLVSFYNNEISEKSEIFDDQFSVERPDGSNFTLKIRSTKLEDSAMYFCASSGTRVPGNEQFFGPGTRLTVL.

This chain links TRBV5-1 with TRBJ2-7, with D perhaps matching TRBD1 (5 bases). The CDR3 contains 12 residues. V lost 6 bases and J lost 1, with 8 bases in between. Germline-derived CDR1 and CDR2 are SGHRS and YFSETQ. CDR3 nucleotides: TGCGCCAGCACGACAGAGTCCTACGAGCAGTACTTC. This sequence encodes CASTTESYEQYF.